This TCR beta chain was identified in a study of shared T cell receptors in the human thymus listed by TCRdb under 2021. The study in broad terms: The study investigated the way shared, self-reactive T-cell receptor alpha chains are produced in the human thymus.

Notes on this clone: Its recognized antigen is unknown. Base-call qualities are not available, and no considerably larger clone is one nucleotide away.

V loses 6 bases, J loses 7 bases, and the germline ends lie 21 bases apart. From its cysteine to its phenylalanine, the CDR3 spans 16 amino acids. Only CDR3 DNA remains: 48 bases, in frame from the first base. CDR1 and CDR2 were assigned from the germline V gene as KGHSH and LQKENI. Libraries were made using the immunoSEQ multiplex PCR assay. TCRdb took this table from immuneACCESS and kept in-frame rearrangements with V and J called. Such tables lack part of the clones; where checked against another copy, unresolved V genes explain under half of the gap, and the rest is unexplained. A total of about 380,000 clones appear in this sample, approximately 95% of them only once. The ten most abundant clones make up roughly 0.02% of the sample.

The chain is encoded by TRBV18 joined to TRBJ1-4; the D gene lacks a confident call. This clonotype originated in a human donor. The source material was thymocytes. The nucleotide sequence reads TGTGCCAGCTCGCCATACTACCTAGGGAATGGTGAAAAACTGTTTTTT. This yields the protein CASSPYYLGNGEKLFF.